This T cell receptor (beta chain) comes out of a study of type 1 regulatory T cells. Whole-study context: An in vitro protocol generated T-allo10, a Tr1-enriched, alloantigen-specific CD4 T cell product.

MiXCR, applied by TCRdb to the reads, yields one record per CDR3 protein. The sample has approximately 43,000 distinct CDR3 sequences; 12% are singletons. This clonotype has only a few counts. Its antigen is unknown. The CDR3 has 13 amino acids. Germline V gene sequence: CDR1 SGHTA, CDR2 FQGTGA. V was trimmed by 2 bases and J by 6 bases, leaving 11 bases between them. Findings of the study overall: Compared with non-Tr1 cells, Tr1 cells showed a narrower TCR repertoire.

Sequenced sample: cultured non-Tr1 T cells, either the whole culture or a sorted T cell fraction (not recorded which). J is TRBJ2-7 and V is TRBV7-3; D remains unclear. The TCR comes from a human donor in good health. As DNA, the CDR3 is TGTGCCAGCAGCTTACAGGCGACCGGCGAGCAGTACTTC. Amino acid sequence: CASSLQATGEQYF. Full variable domain (rest looked up from reference TRBV7-3 and TRBJ2-7): GAGVSQTPSNKVTEKGKYVELRCDPISGHTALYWYRQSLGQGPEFLIYFQGTGAADDSGLPNDRFFAVRPEGSVSTLKIQRTERGDSAVYLCASSLQATGEQYFGPGTRLTVT.